Below are 10 T cell receptor beta chains sequenced from a single sample in a study of cytomegalovirus exposure and HLA in healthy donors. Use of 60 Vbeta and 13 Jbeta primers characterized the PCR. This table comes from immunoSEQ multiplex PCR, and its TCRdb copy is limited to in-frame clones, with some not included. Its table records more than 35,000 clones. Input material: PBMCs. Receptors originate from a man aged 30 to 45 in good health and CMV-seronegative.

The chain links TRBV10-2 to TRBJ2-1; TRBD2 aligns across 8 bases. There are 13 residues in the CDR3. Looked up from germline, CDR1 is WSHSY and CDR2 is SAAADI. Trimming took 0 bases from V and 13 from J; bases not matched to a gene: 5. CDR3: CASSESGGRSQFF. DNA of the CDR3: TGCGCCAGCAGTGAGTCCGGCGGGAGGTCCCAGTTCTTC.

The genes are TRBV7-9 and TRBJ2-5; 10 bases fit TRBD2. This CDR3 spans 17 amino acids. Germline V lookup: CDR1 SEHNR, CDR2 FQNEAQ (reference sequence). Trimming at V came to 1 base and at J to 5 bases, leaving 10 bases not matched to a gene. The CDR3 DNA is TGTGCCAGCAGCTTAGGGCGCCAGCGGGAGGGCGGGGAGACCCAGTACTTC. Residues: CASSLGRQREGGETQYF.

The rearrangement uses TRBV13 and TRBJ1-6; the match to TRBD1 covers 7 bases. Germline V gene data show CDR1 as PRHDT and CDR2 as FYEKMQ (reference sequence). The CDR3 covers 15 residues. Germline trimming cut 4 bases from V and 6 bases from J; bases unmatched to any gene: 6. CDR3 loop: CASSSPGGSNSPLHF. For the CDR3, the DNA is TGTGCCAGCAGCTCCCCAGGGGGTAGTAATTCACCCCTCCACTTT.

The chain is built from TRBV18 and TRBJ1-6; TRBD1 agrees at 10 bases. The CDR3 is 14 amino acids. The trim removed 3 bases at V and 10 bases at J, leaving 3 bases unmatched. CDR1 is KGHSH, CDR2 LQKENI, per germline. The CDR3 region has the DNA TGTGCCAGCTCACCGACAGGGGGCGTGTCACCCCTCCACTTT. Amino acids: CASSPTGGVSPLHF. The variable domain in full, completed from reference TRBV18 and TRBJ1-6, reads NAGVMQNPRHLVRRRGQEARLRCSPMKGHSHVYWYRQLPEEGLKFMVYLQKENIIDESGMPKERFSAEFPKEGPSILRIQQVVRGDSAAYFCASSPTGGVSPLHFGNGTRLTVT.

The chain is built from TRBV12-5 and TRBJ2-1; D is unclear. CDR1 is LGHNT and CDR2 is FRNRAP in the germline V gene. The CDR3 length is 15 residues. With 2 bases removed from V and 4 bases from J, the gap between germline ends came to 12 bases. The DNA of the CDR3 is TGTGCTAGTGGTTTGATTGGCGGCCATTACAATGAGCAGTTCTTC. The encoded protein is CASGLIGGHYNEQFF.

The CDR3 region has the DNA TGTGCCAGCAGCCAAGCTCTAGCGTTTGAAGCCTACGAGCAGTACTTC. Protein sequence: CASSQALAFEAYEQYF. The rearrangement links TRBV4-2 to TRBJ2-7; D perhaps matches TRBD2 (6 bases). Between the trimmed V and J ends, which lost 1 base and 2 bases, there was a span of 15 bases. This CDR3 has 16 amino acids. CDR1 and CDR2 (germline): LGHNA, YNFKEQ.

This chain links TRBV6-5 with TRBJ2-7; 9 bases fit TRBD2. The germline V gene has CDR1 MNHEY and CDR2 SVGAGI. The CDR3 totals 14 residues. V lost 6 bases to trimming and J lost 1 base; unmatched junction nucleotides: 4. For the CDR3, the DNA is TGTGCCAGCAGCCTAGCGGGATCATCCTACGAGCAGTACTTC. Encoded protein: CASSLAGSSYEQYF.

The chain links TRBV4-3 to TRBJ1-2, with 9 bases matching TRBD1. CDR1 and CDR2 (germline): LGHNA, YSLEER. Trimming at V came to 0 bases and at J to 4 bases, leaving 6 bases not matched to a gene. The CDR3 extends over 16 amino acids. In nucleotides, the CDR3 is TGCGCCAGCAGCCAAGATAGGTGGGACAGGGCCTATGGCTACACCTTC. Its protein is CASSQDRWDRAYGYTF.

This sequence joins TRBV9 and TRBJ1-1, with a tentative D call TRBD1 (5 bases). Trimming cost V 0 bases and J 1 base, with 7 bases left between them. This CDR3 has 14 amino acids. Germline CDR1 and CDR2: SGDLS and YYNGEE. The CDR3 nucleotides read TGTGCCAGCAGCGTAGTGGGGGGGAACACTGAAGCTTTCTTT. Protein: CASSVVGGNTEAFF.

This rearrangement joins TRBV19 to TRBJ1-1, with D uncertain. This CDR3 comprises 13 residues. Trimming shortened V by 2 bases and J by 5 bases, and 9 bases separated the two germline ends. The germline CDR1 and CDR2 sequences are LNHDA and SQIVND (reference sequence). DNA for the CDR3: TGTGCCAGTAGTATAATTAGCGAGACTGAAGCTTTCTTT. It codes for CASSIISETEAFF.